Listed below are T cell receptor beta chains from one sample, sequenced in a study of cytomegalovirus exposure and HLA in healthy donors. Clones were read by immunoSEQ multiplex PCR, and TCRdb kept only the in-frame ones, dropping some. The sample consists of 170,000 or so clones, under 80% of them appearing once. Sequencing was carried out using PBMCs. The source is a woman between 45 and 65 years old in good health and CMV-seropositive. Each CDR3 is given with its conserved first and last residue. Each record gives: D gene, clone size, V gene, J gene, CDR3 DNA, CDR3 protein. A D gene is named only where the DNA matches it firmly. The size entry is marked missing in some rows and otherwise reads once, few, many or a size class.

.	.	TRBV5-6	TRBJ1-5	TGTGCCAGCAGCTTGAGCGGGACTCTCAGCAATCAGCCCCAGCATTTT	CASSLSGTLSNQPQHF
TRBD1	.	TRBV2	TRBJ1-1	TGTGCCAGCAGGGAGACAGGGGAGATGAACACTGAAGCTTTCTTT	CASRETGEMNTEAFF
.	.	TRBV5-1	TRBJ1-1	TGCGCCAGCAGCCCAGGGTTGATGAACACTGAAGCTTTCTTT	CASSPGLMNTEAFF
TRBD2	.	TRBV5-1	TRBJ2-3	TGCGCCAGCAGCTTGCCTAGCGGTAGCACAGATACGCAGTATTTT	CASSLPSGSTDTQYF
TRBD1	.	TRBV19	TRBJ1-6	TGTGCCAGTAGTATAGGCCAGGGGGCGGCCTATAATTCACCCCTCCACTTT	CASSIGQGAAYNSPLHF
TRBD1	few	TRBV29-1	TRBJ2-1	TGCAGCGTTGGGCCCGGGACAGGGTTTAATGAGCAGTTCTTC	CSVGPGTGFNEQFF
TRBD2	.	TRBV6-1	TRBJ2-5	TGTGCCAGCAGTGAAAGCGGGGGGGCCGGGGAGACCCAGTACTTC	CASSESGGAGETQYF
TRBD1	.	TRBV10-3	TRBJ1-4	TGTGCCATCAGTCTCGACAGGGATGAAAAACTGTTTTTT	CAISLDRDEKLFF
.	few	TRBV6-1	TRBJ1-5	TGTGCCAGCAGTGAAGAGGTACGGGTGAACAATCAGCCCCAGCATTTT	CASSEEVRVNNQPQHF
.	few	TRBV29-1	TRBJ1-2	TGCAGCGTTGAAGAGGGCAGAAGCTTCTATGGCTACACCTTC	CSVEEGRSFYGYTF
TRBD1	.	TRBV10-3	TRBJ1-1	TGTGCCATCAGTGACTTCCAGGGGGCGCGCACTGAAGCTTTCTTT	CAISDFQGARTEAFF
TRBD1	.	TRBV5-1	TRBJ1-1	TGCGCCAGCAGCCTCCAGGGGGCCCGGAGCACTGAAGCTTTCTTT	CASSLQGARSTEAFF
.	few	TRBV5-1	TRBJ1-6	TGCGCCAGCAGCTTGAATATCGGGGGGGGTTCACCCCTCCACTTT	CASSLNIGGGSPLHF
.	medium-sized	TRBV28	TRBJ1-2	TGTGCCAGCAACCACGGGGTTAACTATGGCTACACCTTC	CASNHGVNYGYTF
TRBD2	.	TRBV27	TRBJ2-3	TGTGCCAGCTCCCGGAGGCGCGGGGGGTGGGATACGCAGTATTTT	CASSRRRGGWDTQYF
TRBD1	.	TRBV9	TRBJ2-3	TGTGCCAGCAGCGTACGGACAGGGGGCGCCGATACGCAGTATTTT	CASSVRTGGADTQYF
.	once	TRBV10-3	TRBJ1-2	TGTGCCTCACGGGCGGGGGGGCGGAATGGCTACACCTTC	CASRAGGRNGYTF
.	few	TRBV7-9	TRBJ2-7	TGTGCCAGCAGCTTGGGCGGAGGGTACGAGCAGTACTTC	CASSLGGGYEQYF
.	few	TRBV30	TRBJ1-1	TGTGCCTGGAGTGAATACGGTAGCACTGAAGCTTTCTTT	CAWSEYGSTEAFF
.	.	TRBV4-1	TRBJ1-5	TGCGCCAGCAGCCAGGGGAGTGCCAGCTATAATCAGCCCCAGCATTTT	CASSQGSASYNQPQHF
TRBD1	.	TRBV7-9	TRBJ1-2	TGTGCCAGCAGCCCTGATTCTCAGGGGGCTGCCACCTTC	CASSPDSQGAATF
TRBD1	.	TRBV2	TRBJ1-3	TGTGCCAGCATAAGGGACAGGGCCTCTGGAAACACCATATATTTT	CASIRDRASGNTIYF
.	.	TRBV9	TRBJ2-7	TGTGCCAGCAGCGTAGTGAGGCAGGGGCGACGTTATGAGCAGTACTTC	CASSVVRQGRRYEQYF
.	once	TRBV2	TRBJ1-3	TGTGCCAGCAGTGAAACAGCAGGGTTTGCTGCTGTAGGAAGGAACACCATATATTTT	CASSETAGFAAVGRNTIYF
.	few	TRBV4-1	TRBJ2-7	TGCGCCAGCAGCCAAAATACAGGGCCCTCCTACGAGCAGTACTTC	CASSQNTGPSYEQYF
.	.	TRBV9	TRBJ1-2	TGTGCCAGCAGCCCAGAGCTAGGGAGCCTTTATGGCTACACCTTC	CASSPELGSLYGYTF
TRBD2	.	TRBV6-6	TRBJ2-2	TGTGCCAGCAATCCGGGACTAGCAAACCCCGGGGAGCTGTTTTTT	CASNPGLANPGELFF
.	.	TRBV5-6	TRBJ2-6	TGTGCCAGCAGCTTGGCGGCAGGGGGGAATGGGGCCAACGTCCTGACTTTC	CASSLAAGGNGANVLTF
.	.	TRBV7-8	TRBJ1-1	TGTGCCAGCAGCTTAGATCTCGGTACTGAAGCTTTCTTT	CASSLDLGTEAFF
.	.	TRBV6-1	TRBJ2-6	TGTGCCAGCAGTGTTGGGGCAGCTGGGGCCAACGTCCTGACTTTC	CASSVGAAGANVLTF
.	.	TRBV5-5	TRBJ1-2	TGTGCCAGCAGCTGGACTACGGGGGTGAATGGCTACACCTTC	CASSWTTGVNGYTF
.	.	TRBV5-1	TRBJ1-2	TGCGCCAGTTTACGGGCTAACTATGGCTACACCTTC	CASLRANYGYTF
TRBD1	.	TRBV2	TRBJ1-2	TGTGCCAGCAGTGCGCTGGGACAGCTTTACACCTTC	CASSALGQLYTF
TRBD1	few	TRBV29-1	TRBJ1-1	TGCAGCACCGGGACAGCGAACACTGAAGCTTTCTTT	CSTGTANTEAFF
TRBD1	.	TRBV29-1	TRBJ2-1	TGCAGCGTGGGGGACAGGGATGACAATGAGCAGTTCTTC	CSVGDRDDNEQFF
TRBD1	.	TRBV9	TRBJ2-1	TGTGCCAGCAGCGAACAGGGGACCTACAATGAGCAGTTCTTC	CASSEQGTYNEQFF
TRBD1	.	TRBV6-1	TRBJ1-1	TGTGCCAGCAGACTCACAGGGGGTCGGACTGAAGCTTTCTTT	CASRLTGGRTEAFF
.	few	TRBV4-1	TRBJ1-6	TGCGCCAGCAACAAGGACAGCCAGACCTATAATTCACCCCTCCACTTT	CASNKDSQTYNSPLHF
TRBD1	.	TRBV7-6	TRBJ1-4	TGTGCCAGCAGCAGGGACAGGTTTGACGGATATGAAAAACTGTTTTTT	CASSRDRFDGYEKLFF
.	.	TRBV5-6	TRBJ1-2	TGTGCCAGCAGCTCCTGGGGGGAGCCGCTCGCCTATGGCTACACCTTC	CASSSWGEPLAYGYTF
.	once	TRBV21-1	TRBJ1-1	TGTGCCAGCAGCAAAGGGTGCAGGGGGACGACTGAAGCTTTCTTT	CASSKGCRGTTEAFF